The present entry profiles one T cell receptor beta chain with its context. Its antigen is undetermined. This specimen comes from a study of shared clonotypes between healthy human individuals. Study-wide results and caveats: In contrast to clonotypes shared by all four donors, non-shared clonotypes had lower generation probabilities.

Trimming stripped 5 bases from V and 3 bases from J, with 11 bases between. Germline V gene sequence: CDR1 SGHAT, CDR2 FQNNGV. The CDR3 length is 13 residues. Once extracted for a subset, genomic DNA was divided evenly among several immunoSEQ plates. Generated by immunoSEQ multiplex PCR, the TCRdb table keeps only in-frame clones and is missing some. This sample yields roughly 400,000 clones, of which 96% are seen a single time; about 0.32% belongs to the top ten. The chain carries TRBV11-2 and TRBJ2-7, with unresolved D. Source material: memory CD8+ T cells sorted from blood. Subset here: CD45RO+ cells pooled with CCR7-negative TemRA cells. The TCR originated in a man aged 25 to 45 in good health. The chain's CDR3 is CASSPRGDYEQYF. The CDR3 DNA reads TGTGCCAGCAGCCCTCGTGGGGACTACGAGCAGTACTTC.